This record looks at one T cell receptor (beta chain) sequence and its context. This sample was included in a study of OX40 agonist ivuxolimab in advanced cancers. Trimming shortened V by 6 bases and J by 7 bases, and 15 bases separated the two germline ends. Germline values: CDR1 MRHNA, CDR2 SNTAGT. The CDR3 sequence is 13 residues long. Method: immunoSEQ multiplex PCR; TCRdb's copy keeps in-frame clones and lacks some. The repertoire holds about 73,000 clones, with 92% as singletons. The chain uses TRBV6-4 and TRBJ1-1; D may be TRBD1 (5 bases). The sequence was collected from an adult with an advanced solid tumor such as melanoma, head and neck, liver or kidney cancer. Specimen: CD4+ or CD8+ T cells sorted from blood, collected in a trial of the OX40 agonist ivuxolimab. The CDR3 loop reads CASSDILGGEAFF. As DNA, the CDR3 is TGTGCCAGCAGCGACATCCTGGGGGGTGAAGCTTTCTTT.